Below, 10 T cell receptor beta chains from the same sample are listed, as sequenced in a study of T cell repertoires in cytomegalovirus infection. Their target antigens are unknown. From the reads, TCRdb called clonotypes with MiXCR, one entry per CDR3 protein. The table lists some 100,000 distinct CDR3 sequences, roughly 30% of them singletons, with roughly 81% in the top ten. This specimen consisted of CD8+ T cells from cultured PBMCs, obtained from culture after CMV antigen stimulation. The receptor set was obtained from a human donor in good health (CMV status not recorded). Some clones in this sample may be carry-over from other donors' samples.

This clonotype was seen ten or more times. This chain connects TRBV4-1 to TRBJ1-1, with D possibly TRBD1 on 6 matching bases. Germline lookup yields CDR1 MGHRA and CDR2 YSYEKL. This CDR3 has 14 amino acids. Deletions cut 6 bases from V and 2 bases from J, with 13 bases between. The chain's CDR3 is CASRRTEGNTEAFF. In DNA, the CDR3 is TGCGCCAGCAGACGGACAGAGGGAAACACTGAAGCTTTCTTT.

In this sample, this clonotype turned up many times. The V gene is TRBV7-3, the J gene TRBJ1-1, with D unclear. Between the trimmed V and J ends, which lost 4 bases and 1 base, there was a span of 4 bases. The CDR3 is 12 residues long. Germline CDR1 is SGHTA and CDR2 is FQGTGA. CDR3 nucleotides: TGTGCCAGCAGCTGGGGGAACACTGAAGCTTTCTTT. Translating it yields CASSWGNTEAFF.

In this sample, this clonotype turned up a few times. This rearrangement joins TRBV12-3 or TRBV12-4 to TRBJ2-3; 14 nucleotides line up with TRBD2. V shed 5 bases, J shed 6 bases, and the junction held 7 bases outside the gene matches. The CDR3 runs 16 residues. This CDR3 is CASSPGTSGGLDTQYF. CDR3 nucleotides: TGTGCCAGCAGTCCGGGGACTAGCGGGGGATTGGATACGCAGTATTTT.

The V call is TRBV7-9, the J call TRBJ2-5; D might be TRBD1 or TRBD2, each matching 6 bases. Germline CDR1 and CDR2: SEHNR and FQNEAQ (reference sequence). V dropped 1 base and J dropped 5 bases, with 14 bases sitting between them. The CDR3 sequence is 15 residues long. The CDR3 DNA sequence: TGTGCCAGCAGCTTAGGCCCGGGGGCCGACGAGACCCAGTACTTC. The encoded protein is CASSLGPGADETQYF.

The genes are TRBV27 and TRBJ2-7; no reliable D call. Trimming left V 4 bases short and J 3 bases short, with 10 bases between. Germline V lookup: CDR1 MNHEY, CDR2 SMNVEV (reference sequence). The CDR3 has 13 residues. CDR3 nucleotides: TGTGCCAGCAGTTATCGGGCCTACTACGAGCAGTACTTC. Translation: CASSYRAYYEQYF.

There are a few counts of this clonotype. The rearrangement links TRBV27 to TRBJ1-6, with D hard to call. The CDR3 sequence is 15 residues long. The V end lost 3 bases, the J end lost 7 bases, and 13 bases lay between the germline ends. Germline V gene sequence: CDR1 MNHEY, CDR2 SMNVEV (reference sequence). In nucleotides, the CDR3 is TGTGCCAGCAGTTTTGGGCCAGGACCGAATTCACCCCTCCACTTT. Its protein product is CASSFGPGPNSPLHF.

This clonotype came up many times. Here the CDR3 reads CASSENPAGAYEQYF. The CDR3 DNA follows: TGTGCCAGCAGCGAAAATCCCGCCGGCGCCTACGAGCAGTACTTC. The chain has TRBV7-2 and TRBJ2-7, with D unresolved. This CDR3 has 15 amino acids. CDR1 and CDR2 from the germline V gene are SGHTA and FQGNSA. V lost 5 bases, J lost 2 bases, and 16 bases lay in between. The entire variable domain, with the rest obtained from reference TRBV7-2 and TRBJ2-7, is as follows: GAGVSQSPSNKVTEKGKDVELRCDPISGHTALYWYRQSLGQGLEFLIYFQGNSAPDKSGLPSDRFSAERTGGSVSTLTIQRTQQEDSAVYLCASSENPAGAYEQYFGPGTRLTVT.

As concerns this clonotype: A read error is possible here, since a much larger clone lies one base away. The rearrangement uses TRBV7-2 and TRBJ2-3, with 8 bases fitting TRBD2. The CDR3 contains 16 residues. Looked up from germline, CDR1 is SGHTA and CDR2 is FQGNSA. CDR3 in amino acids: CANSRIGLAPTDTQYF. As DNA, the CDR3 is TGTGCCAACAGCCGAATAGGACTAGCTCCCACAGATACGCAGTATTTT.

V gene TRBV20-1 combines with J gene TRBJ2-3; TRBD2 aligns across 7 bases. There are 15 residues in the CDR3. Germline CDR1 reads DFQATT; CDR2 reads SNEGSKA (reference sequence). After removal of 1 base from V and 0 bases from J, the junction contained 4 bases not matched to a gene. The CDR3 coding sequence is TGCAGTGCTAGAGGTGCAGCGGGGAGCACAGATACGCAGTATTTT. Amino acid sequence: CSARGAAGSTDTQYF.

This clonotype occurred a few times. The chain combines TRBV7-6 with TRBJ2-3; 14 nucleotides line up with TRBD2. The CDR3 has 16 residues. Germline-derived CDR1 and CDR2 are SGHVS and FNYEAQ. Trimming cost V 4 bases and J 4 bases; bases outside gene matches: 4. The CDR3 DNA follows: TGTGCCAGCAGCTCGACTAGCGGGGGGGGTGCAGATACGCAGTATTTT. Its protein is CASSSTSGGGADTQYF.